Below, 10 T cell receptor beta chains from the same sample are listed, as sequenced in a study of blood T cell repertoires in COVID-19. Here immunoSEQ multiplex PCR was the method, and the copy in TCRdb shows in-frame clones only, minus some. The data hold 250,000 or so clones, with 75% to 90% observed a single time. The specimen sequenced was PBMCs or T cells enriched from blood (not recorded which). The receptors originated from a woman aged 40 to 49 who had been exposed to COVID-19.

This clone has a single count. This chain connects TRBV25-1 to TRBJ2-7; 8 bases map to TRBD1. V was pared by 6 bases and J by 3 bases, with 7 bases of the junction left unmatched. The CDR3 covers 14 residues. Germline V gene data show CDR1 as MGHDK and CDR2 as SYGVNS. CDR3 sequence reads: CASRADRESYEQYF. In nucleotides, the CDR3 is TGTGCCAGCAGGGCGGACAGGGAAAGCTACGAGCAGTACTTC.

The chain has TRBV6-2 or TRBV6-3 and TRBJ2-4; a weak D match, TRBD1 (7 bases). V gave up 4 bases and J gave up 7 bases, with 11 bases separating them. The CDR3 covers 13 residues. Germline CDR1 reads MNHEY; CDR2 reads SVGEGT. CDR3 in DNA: TGTGCCAGCAGTTTATCAGGGGGGAACATTCAGTACTTC. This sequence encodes CASSLSGGNIQYF.

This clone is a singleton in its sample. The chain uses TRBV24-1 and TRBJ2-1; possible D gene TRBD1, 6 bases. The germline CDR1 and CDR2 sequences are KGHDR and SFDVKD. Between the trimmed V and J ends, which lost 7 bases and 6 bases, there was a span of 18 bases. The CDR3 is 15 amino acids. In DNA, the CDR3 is TGTGCCACCAGGGGGCCAGGGGCGGGTGTCAATGAGCAGTTCTTC. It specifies CATRGPGAGVNEQFF.

The CDR3 protein is CASSLGPSGGQETQYF. The CDR3 DNA follows: TGTGCCAGCAGCCTTGGTCCTAGCGGGGGTCAAGAGACCCAGTACTTC. This chain joins TRBV11-2 and TRBJ2-5; TRBD2 matches at 10 bases. The V segment lost 5 bases and the J segment 2 bases; nucleotides outside the gene matches: 8. Germline loops: CDR1 SGHAT, CDR2 FQNNGV. This CDR3 comprises 16 residues.

The DNA for the CDR3 is TGTGCCAGCAGCTTGACAGGGACGAACACTGAAGCTTTCTTT. It translates to CASSLTGTNTEAFF. The chain uses TRBV5-6 and TRBJ1-1, with a tentative D call TRBD1 (6 bases). Trimming took off 1 base at V and 1 base at J, with 8 bases between the two ends. Germline values: CDR1 SGHDT, CDR2 YYEEEE. The CDR3 covers 14 residues.

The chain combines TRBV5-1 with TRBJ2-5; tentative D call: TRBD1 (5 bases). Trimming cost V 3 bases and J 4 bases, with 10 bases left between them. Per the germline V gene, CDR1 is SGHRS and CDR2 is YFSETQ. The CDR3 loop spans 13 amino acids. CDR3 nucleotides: TGCGCCAGCAGCTCAGGGCCGGCAGAGACCCAGTACTTC. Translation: CASSSGPAETQYF.

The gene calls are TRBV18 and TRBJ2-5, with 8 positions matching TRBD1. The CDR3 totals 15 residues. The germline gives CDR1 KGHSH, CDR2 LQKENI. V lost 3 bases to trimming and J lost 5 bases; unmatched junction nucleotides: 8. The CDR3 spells CASSPDRGKGETQYF. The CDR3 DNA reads TGTGCCAGCTCACCTGACAGGGGAAAGGGGGAGACCCAGTACTTC.

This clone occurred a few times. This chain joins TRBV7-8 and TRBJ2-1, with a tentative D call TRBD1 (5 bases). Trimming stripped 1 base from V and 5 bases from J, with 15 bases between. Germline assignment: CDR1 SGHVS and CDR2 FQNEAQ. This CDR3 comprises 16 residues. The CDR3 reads CASSLVVWGRNNEQFF. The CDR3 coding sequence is TGTGCCAGCAGCTTAGTTGTCTGGGGCAGGAACAATGAGCAGTTCTTC.

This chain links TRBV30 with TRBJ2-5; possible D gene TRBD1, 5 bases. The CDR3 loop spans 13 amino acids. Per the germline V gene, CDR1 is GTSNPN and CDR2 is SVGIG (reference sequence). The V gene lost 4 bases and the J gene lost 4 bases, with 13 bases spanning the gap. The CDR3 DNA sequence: TGTGCCTGGACCCAAGGGGTCGGAGAGACCCAGTACTTC. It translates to CAWTQGVGETQYF.

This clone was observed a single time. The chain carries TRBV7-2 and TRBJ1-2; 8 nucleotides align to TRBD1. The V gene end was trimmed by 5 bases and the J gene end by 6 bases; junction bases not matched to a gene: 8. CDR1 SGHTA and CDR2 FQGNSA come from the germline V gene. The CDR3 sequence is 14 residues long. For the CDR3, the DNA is TGTGCCAGCAGCCCAGCAGGGGGCATGAATGGCTACACCTTC. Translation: CASSPAGGMNGYTF.